This TCR beta chain was retrieved from a study of blood T cell repertoires in COVID-19. Study context: The samples span acute and convalescent COVID-19 from the United States, Italy and Spain.

Produced via immunoSEQ multiplex PCR; TCRdb's table is partial and in-frame only. The table has fewer than 250,000 clones, approximately 86% seen once. This clone was seen only once. The CDR3 consists of 16 residues. After removal of 0 bases from V and 7 bases from J, the junction contained 7 bases not matched to a gene. Looked up from germline, CDR1 is SGHRS and CDR2 is YFSETQ. The sequence derives from a woman aged 55-70 years with active or convalescent COVID-19. The material sequenced was peripheral blood. The rearrangement links TRBV5-1 to TRBJ2-2, with 9 bases matching TRBD2. CDR3 sequence reads: CASSLEGLAAFGELFF. The CDR3 DNA is TGCGCCAGCAGCTTGGAGGGACTAGCTGCCTTCGGGGAGCTGTTTTTT. Together with reference TRBV5-1 and TRBJ2-2, the CDR3 gives the full variable domain: KAGVTQTPRYLIKTRGQQVTLSCSPISGHRSVSWYQQTPGQGLQFLFEYFSETQRNKGNFPGRFSGRQFSNSRSEMNVSTLELGDSALYLCASSLEGLAAFGELFFGEGSRLTVL.